This T cell receptor (beta chain) is drawn from a study of shared T cell receptors in the human thymus. This table comes from immunoSEQ multiplex PCR, and its TCRdb copy is limited to in-frame clones, with some not included. The sample consists of some 700,000 clones, 75% to 90% of them appearing once. These data were also filed under a second study, of human thymus T cells. That report notes: The related literature has documented a marked overlap of thymic repertoires among unrelated individuals.

The sequence was collected from a girl under two years old with a congenital heart defect. The specimen was thymocytes.

CDR3 bases: TGTGCCAGCAGCCAAGAACCCGGGGAGGATTACGAGCAGTACTTC. It specifies CASSQEPGEDYEQYF. The chain combines TRBV14 with TRBJ2-7, with a possible D match to TRBD2 (6 bases). CDR1 and CDR2 from the germline V gene are SGHDN and FVKESK. V dropped 0 bases and J dropped 4 bases, with 13 bases sitting between them. The CDR3 is 15 amino acids.